These 27 T cell receptor beta chains were sequenced from one sample in a study of regulatory T cells in long-lasting Graves disease. Time point indicated: persistent/refractory GD, antithyroid drugs over 5 years with positive TRAb. Preparation of the TCR library used RNA extracted from PBMCs. Libraries of TCR beta came from iRepertoire HTBI primers plus Arm-PCR of CDR3 regions. TCRdb recomputed calls from the multiplex PCR reads with MiXCR, one row per CDR3 protein. The profile shows roughly 500,000 distinct CDR3 sequences, around a fifth of them singletons. This material consisted of peripheral blood mononuclear cells (PBMCs), taken when the disease was refractory, from a patient treated with antithyroid drugs. The origin of the receptors is a female donor with Graves disease.

In regard to this clonotype: A much larger clone is a single base away; this may be a read error. The chain employs TRBV3-1 and TRBJ1-4; D remains unclear. The CDR3 is made up of 15 amino acids. The germline gives CDR1 LGHDT, CDR2 YNNKEL (reference sequence). CDR3 in DNA: TGTGCCAGCAGCCAAGAACGGCAGAGTAATGGAAAACTGTTTTTT. Protein sequence: CASSQERQSNGKLFF. Full variable domain (remainder filled in from reference TRBV3-1 and TRBJ1-4): DTAVSQTPKYLVTQMGNDKSIKCEQNLGHDTMYWYKQDSKKFLKIMFSYNNKELIINETVPNRFSPKSPDKAHLNLHINSLELGDSAVYFCASSQERQSNGKLFFGSGTQLSVL.

In its sample, this clonotype was seen a few times. The CDR3 spells CSVEDLYEQYF. In DNA, the CDR3 is TGCAGCGTTGAAGATCTCTACGAGCAGTACTTC. The chain carries TRBV29-1 and TRBJ2-7; unclear D gene. The CDR3 runs 11 residues. The V gene lost 0 bases and the J gene lost 3 bases, with 3 bases spanning the gap. From germline, CDR1 is SQVTM and CDR2 ANQGSEA.

This clonotype was seen repeatedly, ten times or more. In DNA, the CDR3 is TGTGCCAGCACTCAAAGGACACTCTATGAAGCTTTCTTT. Residues: CASTQRTLYEAFF. The rearrangement joins TRBV12-3 or TRBV12-4 to TRBJ1-1; possibly TRBD1 for D (5 bases). CDR3 length equals 13 residues. The V end was cut by 7 bases, the J end by 7 bases, with 16 bases between.

This clonotype was detected only a few times. This chain connects TRBV7-9 to TRBJ1-2; 7 bases agree with TRBD1. CDR3 length equals 15 residues. J lost 2 bases, V lost 5 bases, and 8 bases had no gene match. From germline, CDR1 is SEHNR and CDR2 FQNEAQ (reference sequence). In DNA form, the CDR3 reads TGTGCCAGCAGCCCTAGAGGACAGGTGAACTATGGCTACACCTTC. Translated: CASSPRGQVNYGYTF.

Regarding this clonotype: This likely stems from a read error, as it lies one base from a far larger clone. No conserved phenylalanine or tryptophan is present at the end of the CDR3, so a read error is the likely explanation. The rearrangement joins TRBV5-6 to TRBJ2-5; D is uncertain. Germline V gene lookup returns CDR1 SGHDT and CDR2 YYEEEE. The CDR3 loop spans 11 amino acids. Trimming removed 2 bases at V and 1 base at J, with 0 bases between. The DNA of the CDR3 is TGTGCCAGCAGCTTCCAAGAGACCCAGTACCTC. Protein product: CASSFQETQYL.

This clonotype was seen at least ten times. This sequence joins TRBV20-1 and TRBJ2-5, with D possibly matching TRBD2 (5 bases). V lost 7 bases and J 5 bases, leaving 14 bases between the germline ends. Germline CDR1 and CDR2: DFQATT and SNEGSKA (reference sequence). The CDR3 has 12 residues. The CDR3 DNA follows: TGCAGTGGGACTGGATCTTCTGAGACCCAGTACTTC. It is translated as CSGTGSSETQYF.

This clonotype was counted many times. The chain is built from TRBV28 and TRBJ1-2, with D maybe TRBD1 (5 bases). Per the germline V gene, CDR1 is MDHEN and CDR2 is SYDVKM. Deletions cut 2 bases from V and 0 bases from J, with 13 bases between. This CDR3 spans 16 amino acids. CDR3 in DNA: TGTGCCAGCAGTTTACGACCGGACACCCCTAACTATGGCTACACCTTC. As protein: CASSLRPDTPNYGYTF.

This clonotype was observed many times. The chain couples TRBV12-3 or TRBV12-4 to TRBJ1-1; no reliable D call. CDR3 length equals 10 residues. Trimming left V 8 bases short and J 11 bases short, with 12 bases between. DNA for the CDR3: TGTGCCAGCGGTGGCGGGGAGGCTTTCTTT. Amino acids: CASGGGEAFF.

The chain uses TRBV3-1 and TRBJ1-3, with D perhaps matching TRBD1 (6 bases). From germline, CDR1 is LGHDT and CDR2 YNNKEL (reference sequence). The CDR3 covers 15 residues. Trimming stripped 0 bases from V and 4 bases from J, with 10 bases between. The CDR3 DNA follows: TGTGCCAGCAGCCAAGATCTTACAGGGGGAAACACCATATATTTT. Translating gives CASSQDLTGGNTIYF.

This clonotype appeared a few times. The chain has TRBV15 and TRBJ1-5, with D tentatively TRBD1 (6 bases). There are 14 residues in the CDR3. Per the germline V gene, CDR1 is LNHNV and CDR2 is YYDKDF (reference sequence). Trimming took 5 bases from V and 6 from J, leaving 14 bases between them. CDR3 DNA sequence: TGTGCCACCAGCTCCCGTGGGGGGCTTCAGCCCCAGCATTTT. Protein product: CATSSRGGLQPQHF.

This clonotype was seen ten or more times. This sequence joins TRBV28 and TRBJ2-2; TRBD2 might be the D (5 bases). The CDR3 is made up of 18 amino acids. Between the trimmed V and J ends, which lost 1 base and 3 bases, there was a span of 18 bases. From germline, CDR1 is MDHEN and CDR2 SYDVKM. The DNA for the CDR3 is TGTGCCAGCAGTTTATTAAAACAGCGGAGAGTGTACACCGGGGAGCTGTTTTTT. Its protein is CASSLLKQRRVYTGELFF.

V is TRBV5-5 and J is TRBJ1-5, with D perhaps TRBD1 (5 bases). V dropped 1 base and J dropped 3 bases, with 11 bases sitting between them. This CDR3 is 15 amino acids long. CDR1 is SGHKS and CDR2 is YYEKEE in the germline V gene (reference sequence). The CDR3 spells CASSLRPGYNQPQHF. The CDR3 DNA sequence: TGTGCCAGCAGCTTGCGGCCAGGGTACAATCAGCCCCAGCATTTT.

In its sample, this clonotype was seen many times. The chain combines TRBV28 with TRBJ2-2; 9 bases map to TRBD1. Per the germline V gene, CDR1 is MDHEN and CDR2 is SYDVKM. The CDR3 is 16 amino acids. The ends lost 3 bases at V and 1 base at J; junction bases unmatched: 3. CDR3 sequence reads: CASSFRTGENTGELFF. Written as DNA, the CDR3 is TGTGCCAGCAGTTTCCGGACAGGGGAGAACACCGGGGAGCTGTTTTTT.

V and J are TRBV7-8 and TRBJ2-7; possible D gene TRBD2, 6 bases. CDR1 is SGHVS and CDR2 is FQNEAQ in the germline V gene. V lost 5 bases to trimming and J lost 3 bases, with 23 bases between them. The CDR3 sequence is 17 residues long. The CDR3 loop is CASSPRGGRGTYYEQYF. In nucleotides, the CDR3 is TGTGCCAGCAGCCCGCGGGGTGGACGGGGGACCTACTACGAGCAGTACTTC.

In this sample, this clonotype turned up once. The genes are TRBV28 and TRBJ2-7; tentative D call: TRBD1 (7 bases). The CDR3 contains 15 residues. V was pared by 6 bases and J by 3 bases, with 18 bases between. CDR1 and CDR2 from the germline V gene are MDHEN and SYDVKM. In nucleotides, the CDR3 is TGTGCCAGCAGATCGACAGGGAGGTCAGGCTACGAGCAGTACTTC. Protein sequence: CASRSTGRSGYEQYF.

This clonotype occurred many times. The chain combines TRBV10-3 with TRBJ1-1, with D unresolved. The CDR3 covers 12 residues. Germline values: CDR1 ENHRY, CDR2 SYGVKD. V shed 6 bases and J shed 1 base, with 6 bases lying between them. DNA of the CDR3: TGTGCCATCAGACAGCCGAACACTGAAGCTTTCTTT. It encodes CAIRQPNTEAFF.

J is TRBJ1-6 and V is TRBV7-9, with no clear D. CDR1 is SEHNR, CDR2 FQNEAQ, per germline (reference sequence). V lost 8 bases and J lost 1, with 18 bases in between. CDR3 size: 17 residues. As DNA, the CDR3 is TGTGCCAGCCGACTCAGAGACGGGGAATCCTATAATTCACCCCTCCACTTT. This codes for CASRLRDGESYNSPLHF. The full variable domain, in which reference TRBV7-9 and TRBJ1-6 provide the parts outside the CDR3, is DTGVSQNPRHKITKRGQNVTFRCDPISEHNRLYWYRQTLGQGPEFLTYFQNEAQLEKSRLLSDRFSAERPKGSFSTLEIQRTEQGDSAMYLCASRLRDGESYNSPLHFGNGTRLTVT.

This clonotype was seen ten or more times. The chain combines TRBV28 with TRBJ2-7; maybe TRBD2 (6 bases). Germline CDR1 and CDR2: MDHEN and SYDVKM. The CDR3 runs to 14 residues. Trimming stripped 2 bases from V and 4 bases from J, with 12 bases between. CDR3 in amino acids: CASSLAGNVYEQYF. As DNA, the CDR3 is TGTGCCAGCAGTTTAGCGGGAAATGTTTACGAGCAGTACTTC. Full variable domain (missing parts from reference TRBV28 and TRBJ2-7): DVKVTQSSRYLVKRTGEKVFLECVQDMDHENMFWYRQDPGLGLRLIYFSYDVKMKEKGDIPEGYSVSREKKERFSLILESASTNQTSMYLCASSLAGNVYEQYFGPGTRLTVT.

V usage is TRBV7-9 and J usage is TRBJ1-3, with D perhaps matching TRBD1 (5 bases). Germline-derived CDR1 and CDR2 are SEHNR and FQNEAQ (reference sequence). The germline V and J ends were trimmed by 1 base and 5 bases, with 6 bases remaining between them. The CDR3 has 13 amino acids. The CDR3 here is CASSLGGRNTIYF. CDR3 coding DNA: TGTGCCAGCAGCTTAGGGGGGAGAAACACCATATATTTT.

Notes on this clonotype: This may arise from a read error, as a much more abundant clone is one base away. The rearrangement joins TRBV14 to TRBJ2-5, with D perhaps TRBD1 (5 bases). The germline CDR1 and CDR2 sequences are SGHDN and FVKESK. CDR3 length: 15 amino acids. The CDR3 DNA is TGTGCCGGCAGCCATAGGGGCAGGACGGGAGAGACCCAGTACTTC. Translating it yields CAGSHRGRTGETQYF.

This clonotype was recorded a few times. The chain couples TRBV27 to TRBJ2-1, with D possibly TRBD2 on 6 matching bases. Trimming left V 4 bases short and J 9 bases short, with 22 bases between. Per the germline V gene, CDR1 is MNHEY and CDR2 is SMNVEV (reference sequence). The length of the CDR3 is 16 residues. The CDR3 DNA reads as TGTGCCAGCAGTTCGGTGACACCGAATCTGGAGGGTGAGCAGTTCTTC. It yields the protein CASSSVTPNLEGEQFF.

This clonotype has a handful of counts. The chain couples TRBV4-1 to TRBJ1-5; D gene unclear. Germline CDR1 is MGHRA and CDR2 is YSYEKL. The CDR3 has 14 amino acids. The V end was cut by 0 bases, the J end by 6 bases, with 9 bases between. CDR3 loop: CASSQDGGGQPQHF. The DNA of the CDR3 is TGCGCCAGCAGCCAAGACGGCGGAGGTCAGCCCCAGCATTTT.

This clonotype was counted many times. The genes are TRBV20-1 and TRBJ1-6; 8 bases match TRBD1. Trimming cost V 4 bases and J 9 bases; bases outside gene matches: 14. The length of the CDR3 is 16 residues. Germline V CDR1 and CDR2: DFQATT, SNEGSKA (reference sequence). CDR3 region: CSANPDPGTGVSPLHF. In DNA form, the CDR3 reads TGCAGTGCTAACCCCGACCCCGGGACAGGAGTTTCACCCCTCCACTTT.

The V gene is TRBV5-1, the J gene TRBJ2-1, with no clear D. There are 17 residues in the CDR3. The ends were cut back, 2 bases at V and 0 bases at J, with 15 bases in the middle. CDR1 is SGHRS and CDR2 is YFSETQ in the germline V gene. The CDR3 DNA sequence: TGCGCCAGCAGCTTACGAACTCGCTCTAGCTCCTACAATGAGCAGTTCTTC. Translation gives CASSLRTRSSSYNEQFF.

This clonotype was picked up many times. J is TRBJ1-5 and V is TRBV2; D remains unclear. Germline assignment: CDR1 SNHLY and CDR2 FYNNEI. V gave up 1 base and J gave up 7 bases, with 17 bases separating them. CDR3 length: 16 residues. The CDR3 is CASSEEVVWGRQPQHF. CDR3 coding DNA: TGTGCCAGCAGTGAAGAGGTGGTATGGGGTCGGCAGCCCCAGCATTTT.

This clonotype was counted a few times. V is TRBV12-3 or TRBV12-4 and J is TRBJ2-1, with TRBD2 matching over 12 bases. There are 16 residues in the CDR3. Germline trimming cut 5 bases from V and 3 bases from J; bases unmatched to any gene: 5. The CDR3: CASSPGTSGYYNEQFF. In DNA form, the CDR3 reads TGTGCCAGCAGTCCCGGGACTAGCGGGTACTACAATGAGCAGTTCTTC.

This clonotype was seen at least ten times. The V and J genes are TRBV2 and TRBJ2-7; TRBD1 matches 9 bases. The length of the CDR3 is 13 residues. The germline CDR1 and CDR2 sequences are SNHLY and FYNNEI. The V segment lost 9 bases and the J segment 3 bases; nucleotides outside the gene matches: 6. CDR3 sequence reads: CASRTGDLYEQYF. The CDR3 region has the DNA TGTGCCAGTAGGACAGGGGATCTCTACGAGCAGTACTTC.